This T cell receptor beta chain was identified in a study of tumor and adjacent non-tumor tissue in lung cancer. Study-level background: Some 4.2 million productive TCRbeta reads were obtained per sample on average. Study-level points and caveats: Top 100 clones took a larger repertoire share in normal lung. Compared with tumor, normal lung showed significantly lower TCR diversity.

Germline values: CDR1 DFQATT, CDR2 SNEGSKA (reference sequence). The CDR3 spans 15 residues. This sample's RNA came from whole unsorted tissue. TCRbeta libraries were built with three rounds of nested PCR, modified from ARM-PCR. TCRdb independently ran MiXCR on the multiplex PCR reads; one entry per CDR3 protein. Of over 100,000 distinct CDR3 sequences listed, 60% to 80% were seen once; the top ten hold 30% to 45%. With respect to this clonotype: No antigen is known for it. The junction shows a germline mismatch at one end, possibly a read error.

V gene TRBV20-1 combines with J gene TRBJ2-1; the D gene is possibly TRBD1 (6 bases). The receptor's source is an older woman with non-small cell lung cancer. Sample: lung tumor tissue. The CDR3 bases are TGCAGTGCTACCCCCGCCCAGGACAGATTGAATGGGCAGTTCTTC. Protein product: CSATPAQDRLNGQFF.